The following is a T cell receptor beta chain sequence with its context. Its antigen is unknown. The entry originates in a study of regulatory T cells in long-lasting Graves disease. Study-level results: Those with persistent Graves' had less TCR diversity than newly diagnosed patients. The study examined only peripheral blood, not thyroid tissue.

TCR beta libraries were built with iRepertoire HTBI primers and Arm-PCR of CDR3 regions. TCRdb used MiXCR to reprocess the multiplex PCR reads, holding one entry per CDR3 protein. The sample has about 370,000 distinct CDR3 sequences, 15% to 19% seen once. Trimming left V 5 bases short and J 3 bases short, with 11 bases between. The CDR3 is 13 amino acids. The germline gives CDR1 SGHVS, CDR2 FNYEAQ. Regarding time point: newly diagnosed GD, antithyroid drugs for less than 3 months. The TCR library used RNA extracted from PBMCs. The input for sequencing was peripheral blood mononuclear cells (PBMCs), taken at new diagnosis, from a patient treated with antithyroid drugs. This TCR came from a female donor with Graves disease. V and J are TRBV7-6 and TRBJ2-7; D is unresolved. For the CDR3, the DNA is TGTGCCAGCAGCGTGGGCTCGGGCTACGAGCAGTACTTC. Its protein product is CASSVGSGYEQYF. The full variable domain, with the rest looked up from reference TRBV7-6 and TRBJ2-7, is GAGVSQSPRYKVTKRGQDVALRCDPISGHVSLYWYRQALGQGPEFLTYFNYEAQQDKSGLPNDRFSAERPEGSISTLTIQRTEQRDSAMYRCASSVGSGYEQYFGPGTRLTVT.